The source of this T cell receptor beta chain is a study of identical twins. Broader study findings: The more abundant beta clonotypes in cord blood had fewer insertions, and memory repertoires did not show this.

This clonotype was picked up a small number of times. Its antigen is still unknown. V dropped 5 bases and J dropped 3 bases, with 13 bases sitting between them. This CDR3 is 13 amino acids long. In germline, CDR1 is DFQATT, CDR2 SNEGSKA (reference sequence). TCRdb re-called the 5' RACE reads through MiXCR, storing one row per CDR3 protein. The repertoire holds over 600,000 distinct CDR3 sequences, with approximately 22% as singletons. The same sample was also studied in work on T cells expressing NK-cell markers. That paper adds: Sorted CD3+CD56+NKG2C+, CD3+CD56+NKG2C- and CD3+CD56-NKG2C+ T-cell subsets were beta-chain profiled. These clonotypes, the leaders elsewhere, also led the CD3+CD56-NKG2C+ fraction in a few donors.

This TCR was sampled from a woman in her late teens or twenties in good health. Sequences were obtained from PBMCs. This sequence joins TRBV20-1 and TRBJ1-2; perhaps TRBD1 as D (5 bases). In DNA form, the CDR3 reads TGCAGTGCTCCAGTGACAGAAGACTATGGCTACACCTTC. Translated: CSAPVTEDYGYTF.